A single TCR beta chain is shown here with its context. Its antigen is unidentified. TCRdb keeps only in-frame clones here, not all; method: immunoSEQ multiplex PCR. The sample gives roughly 200,000 clones, approximately 90% of which show up once; under 2% is in the top ten. This sample stems from a study of T cell responses to AZD1222 COVID-19 vaccine. Study results and caveats: The study sampled repertoires only after the peak T cell response.

The sample in question was peripheral blood, obtained 28 days after the second AZD1222 dose. The TCR sequence derives from an adult who received the AZD1222 COVID-19 vaccine.

The chain's CDR3 is CASSPTGFAKNIQYF. In DNA, the CDR3 is TGTGCCAGCAGTCCAACAGGGTTCGCCAAAAACATTCAGTACTTC. The chain employs TRBV28 and TRBJ2-4, with a tentative D call TRBD1 (6 bases). Trimming shortened V by 5 bases and J by 1 base, and 12 bases separated the two germline ends. The CDR3 length is 15 residues. Germline CDR1 and CDR2: MDHEN and SYDVKM.